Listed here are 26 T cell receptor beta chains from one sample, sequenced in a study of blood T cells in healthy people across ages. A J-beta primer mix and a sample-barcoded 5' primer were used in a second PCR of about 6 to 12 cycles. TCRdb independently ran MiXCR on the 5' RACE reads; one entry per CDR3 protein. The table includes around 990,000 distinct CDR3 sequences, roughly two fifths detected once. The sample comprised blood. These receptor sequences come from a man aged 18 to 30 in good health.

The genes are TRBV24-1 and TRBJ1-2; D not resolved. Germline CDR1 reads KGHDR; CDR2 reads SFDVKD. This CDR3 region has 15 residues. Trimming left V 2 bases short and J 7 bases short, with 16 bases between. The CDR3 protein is CATSDSGLRKGGYTF. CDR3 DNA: TGTGCCACCAGTGATTCCGGGTTGAGAAAGGGTGGCTACACCTTC.

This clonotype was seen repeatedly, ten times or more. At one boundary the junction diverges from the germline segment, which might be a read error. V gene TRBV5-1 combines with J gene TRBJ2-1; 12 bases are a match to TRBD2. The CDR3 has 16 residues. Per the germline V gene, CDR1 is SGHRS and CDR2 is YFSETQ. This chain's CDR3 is CASSLGLAGGYNEQFF. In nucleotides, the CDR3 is TGTGCCAGCAGTTTAGGCCTAGCGGGGGGGTACAATGAGCAGTTCTTC. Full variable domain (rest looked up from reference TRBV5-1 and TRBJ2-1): KAGVTQTPRYLIKTRGQQVTLSCSPISGHRSVSWYQQTPGQGLQFLFEYFSETQRNKGNFPGRFSGRQFSNSRSEMNVSTLELGDSALYLCASSLGLAGGYNEQFFGPGTRLTVL.

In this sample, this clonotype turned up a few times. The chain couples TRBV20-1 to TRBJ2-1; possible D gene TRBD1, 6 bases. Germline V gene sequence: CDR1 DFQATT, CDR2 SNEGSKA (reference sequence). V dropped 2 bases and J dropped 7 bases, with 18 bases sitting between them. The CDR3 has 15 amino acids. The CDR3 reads CSARSPRGWDNEQFF. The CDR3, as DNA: TGCAGTGCTAGATCCCCCAGGGGTTGGGATAATGAGCAGTTCTTC.

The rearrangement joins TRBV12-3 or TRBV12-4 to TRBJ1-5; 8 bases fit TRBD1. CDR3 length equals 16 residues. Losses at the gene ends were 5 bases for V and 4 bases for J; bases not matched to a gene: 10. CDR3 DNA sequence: TGTGCCAGCAGTGGAGCCGGACAGGGACGGAATCAGCCCCAGCATTTT. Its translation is CASSGAGQGRNQPQHF.

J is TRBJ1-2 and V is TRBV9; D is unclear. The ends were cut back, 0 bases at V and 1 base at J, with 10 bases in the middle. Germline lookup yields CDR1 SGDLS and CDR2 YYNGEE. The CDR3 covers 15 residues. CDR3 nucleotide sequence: TGTGCCAGCAGCGTAGAGGCCAGCCTTAACTATGGCTACACCTTC. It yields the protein CASSVEASLNYGYTF. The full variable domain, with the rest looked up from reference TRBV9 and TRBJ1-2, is DSGVTQTPKHLITATGQRVTLRCSPRSGDLSVYWYQQSLDQGLQFLIQYYNGEERAKGNILERFSAQQFPDLHSELNLSSLELGDSALYFCASSVEASLNYGYTFGSGTRLTVV.

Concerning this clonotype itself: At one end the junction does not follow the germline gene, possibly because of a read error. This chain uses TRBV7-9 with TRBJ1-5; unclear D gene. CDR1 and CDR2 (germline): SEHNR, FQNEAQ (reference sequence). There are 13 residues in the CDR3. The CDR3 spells CASSSGSNRPQHF. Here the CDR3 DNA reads TGTGCCAGCAGCTCCGGGAGCAATCGGCCCCAGCATTTT.

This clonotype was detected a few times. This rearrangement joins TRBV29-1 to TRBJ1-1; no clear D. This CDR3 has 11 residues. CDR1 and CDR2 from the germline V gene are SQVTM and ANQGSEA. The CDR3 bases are TGCAGTTTTAGTCCGAACACTGAAGCTTTCTTT. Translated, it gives CSFSPNTEAFF.

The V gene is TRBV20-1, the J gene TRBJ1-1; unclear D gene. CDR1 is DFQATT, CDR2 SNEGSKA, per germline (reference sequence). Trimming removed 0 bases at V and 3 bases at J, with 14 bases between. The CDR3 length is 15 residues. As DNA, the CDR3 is TGCAGTGCTAGAGAACCGGGAAGGTTGGACACTGAAGCTTTCTTT. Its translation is CSAREPGRLDTEAFF.

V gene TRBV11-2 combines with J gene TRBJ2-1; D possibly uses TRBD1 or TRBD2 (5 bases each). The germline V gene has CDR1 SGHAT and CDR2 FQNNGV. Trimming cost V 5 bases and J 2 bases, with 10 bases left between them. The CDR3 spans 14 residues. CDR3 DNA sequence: TGTGCCAGCAGCGGGGGTGTGGCCTACAATGAGCAGTTCTTC. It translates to CASSGGVAYNEQFF.

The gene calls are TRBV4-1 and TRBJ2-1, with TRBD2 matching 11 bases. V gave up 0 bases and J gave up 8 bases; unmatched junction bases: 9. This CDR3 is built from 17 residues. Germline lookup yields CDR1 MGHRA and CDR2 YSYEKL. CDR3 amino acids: CASSQDESSGGQDEQFF. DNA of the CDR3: TGCGCCAGCAGCCAAGATGAATCTAGCGGGGGGCAGGATGAGCAGTTCTTC.

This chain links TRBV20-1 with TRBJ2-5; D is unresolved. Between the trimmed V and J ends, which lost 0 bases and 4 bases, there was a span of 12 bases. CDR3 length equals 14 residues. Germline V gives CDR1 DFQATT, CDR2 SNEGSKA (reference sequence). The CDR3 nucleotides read TGCAGTGCTAGAGATCGAGAGGACCCAGAGACCCAGTACTTC. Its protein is CSARDREDPETQYF.

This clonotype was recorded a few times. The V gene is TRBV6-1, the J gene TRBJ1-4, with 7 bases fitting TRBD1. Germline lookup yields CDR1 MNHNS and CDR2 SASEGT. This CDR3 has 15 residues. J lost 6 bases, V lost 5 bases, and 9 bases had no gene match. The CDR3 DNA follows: TGTGCCAGCAGTCCTTCCGGGACAGAGTATGAAAAACTGTTTTTT. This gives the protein CASSPSGTEYEKLFF.

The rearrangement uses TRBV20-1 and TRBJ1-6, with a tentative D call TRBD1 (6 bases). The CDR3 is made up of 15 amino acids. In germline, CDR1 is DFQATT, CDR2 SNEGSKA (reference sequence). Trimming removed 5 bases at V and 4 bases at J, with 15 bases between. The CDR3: CSAGQQGFYNSPLHF. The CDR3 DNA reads TGCAGTGCTGGCCAACAGGGATTTTATAATTCACCCCTCCACTTT.

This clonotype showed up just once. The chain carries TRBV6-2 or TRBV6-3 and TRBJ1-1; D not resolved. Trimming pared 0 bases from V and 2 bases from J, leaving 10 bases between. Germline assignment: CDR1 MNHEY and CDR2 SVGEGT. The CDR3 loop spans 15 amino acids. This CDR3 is CASSYSRGPNTEAFF. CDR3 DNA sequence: TGTGCCAGCAGTTACTCGAGAGGGCCCAACACTGAAGCTTTCTTT.

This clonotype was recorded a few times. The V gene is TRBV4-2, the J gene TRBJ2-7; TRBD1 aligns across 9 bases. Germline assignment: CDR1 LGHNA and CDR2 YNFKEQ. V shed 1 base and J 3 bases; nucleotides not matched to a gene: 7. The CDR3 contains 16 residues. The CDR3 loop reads CASSQARQGGNYEQYF. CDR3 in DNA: TGTGCCAGCAGCCAAGCAAGACAGGGGGGTAACTACGAGCAGTACTTC.

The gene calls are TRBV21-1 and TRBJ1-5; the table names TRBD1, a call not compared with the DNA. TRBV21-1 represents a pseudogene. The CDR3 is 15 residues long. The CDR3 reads CASPGSRYSNQPQHF. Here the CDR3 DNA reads TGTGCCAGCCCCGGGAGCAGATATAGCAATCAGCCCCAGCATTTT.

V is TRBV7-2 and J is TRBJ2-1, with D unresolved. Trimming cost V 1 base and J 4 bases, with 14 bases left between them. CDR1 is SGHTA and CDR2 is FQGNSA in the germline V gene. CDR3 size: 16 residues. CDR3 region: CASSLDVGRRYNEQFF. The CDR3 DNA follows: TGTGCCAGCAGCTTAGATGTTGGACGCAGGTACAATGAGCAGTTCTTC. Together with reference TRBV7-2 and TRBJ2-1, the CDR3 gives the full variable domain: GAGVSQSPSNKVTEKGKDVELRCDPISGHTALYWYRQSLGQGLEFLIYFQGNSAPDKSGLPSDRFSAERTGGSVSTLTIQRTQQEDSAVYLCASSLDVGRRYNEQFFGPGTRLTVL.

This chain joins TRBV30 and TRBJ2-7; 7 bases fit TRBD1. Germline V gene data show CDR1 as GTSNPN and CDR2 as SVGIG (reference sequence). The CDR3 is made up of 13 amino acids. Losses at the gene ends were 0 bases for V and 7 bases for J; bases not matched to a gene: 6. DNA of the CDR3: TGTGCCTGGAGTGTACAGACAGGGCTTGAGCAGTACTTC. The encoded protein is CAWSVQTGLEQYF.

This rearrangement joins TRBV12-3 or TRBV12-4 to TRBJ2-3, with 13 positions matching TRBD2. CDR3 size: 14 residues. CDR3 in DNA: TGTGCGACCGGGACTAGCGGGACCGCAGATACGCAGTATTTT. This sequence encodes CATGTSGTADTQYF.

CDR3 sequence reads: CASKSVDETQYF. In DNA, the CDR3 is TGTGCCAGCAAATCCGTCGACGAGACCCAGTACTTC. V and J are TRBV6-2 or TRBV6-3 and TRBJ2-5; the D is unclear. The CDR3 consists of 12 residues. CDR1 is MNHEY and CDR2 is SVGEGT in the germline V gene. Trimming shortened V by 7 bases and J by 5 bases, and 11 bases separated the two germline ends.

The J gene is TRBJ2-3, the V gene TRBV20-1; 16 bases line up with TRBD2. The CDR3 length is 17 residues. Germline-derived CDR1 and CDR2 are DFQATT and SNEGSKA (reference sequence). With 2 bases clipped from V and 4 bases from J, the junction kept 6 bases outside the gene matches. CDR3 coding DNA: TGCAGTGCTAGACCTGCCGGGACTAGCGGGGGGGCAGATACGCAGTATTTT. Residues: CSARPAGTSGGADTQYF.

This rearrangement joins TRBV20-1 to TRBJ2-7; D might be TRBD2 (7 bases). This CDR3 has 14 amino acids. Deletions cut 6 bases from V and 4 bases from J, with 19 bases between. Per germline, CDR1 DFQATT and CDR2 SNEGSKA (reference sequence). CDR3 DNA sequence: TGCAGTGCAAACAGGGAGGGGAGGCTATACGAGCAGTACTTC. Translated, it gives CSANREGRLYEQYF.

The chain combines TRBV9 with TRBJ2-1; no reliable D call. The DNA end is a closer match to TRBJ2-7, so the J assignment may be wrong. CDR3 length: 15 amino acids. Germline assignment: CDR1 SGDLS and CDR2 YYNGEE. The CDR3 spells CASSVEDSSYNEQYF. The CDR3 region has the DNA TGTGCCAGCAGCGTAGAGGATAGCTCCTACAATGAGCAGTACTTC.

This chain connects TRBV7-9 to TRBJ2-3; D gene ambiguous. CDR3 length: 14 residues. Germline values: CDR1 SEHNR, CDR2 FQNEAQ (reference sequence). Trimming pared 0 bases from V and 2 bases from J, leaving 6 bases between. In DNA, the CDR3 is TGTGCCAGCAGCTTAGCGACGGCCACAGATACGCAGTATTTT. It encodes CASSLATATDTQYF.

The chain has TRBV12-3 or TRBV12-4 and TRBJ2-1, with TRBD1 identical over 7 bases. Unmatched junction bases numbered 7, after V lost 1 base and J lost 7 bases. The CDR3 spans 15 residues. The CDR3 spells CASSLVQGDRNEQFF. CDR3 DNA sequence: TGTGCCAGCAGTTTAGTCCAGGGGGATAGGAATGAGCAGTTCTTC.

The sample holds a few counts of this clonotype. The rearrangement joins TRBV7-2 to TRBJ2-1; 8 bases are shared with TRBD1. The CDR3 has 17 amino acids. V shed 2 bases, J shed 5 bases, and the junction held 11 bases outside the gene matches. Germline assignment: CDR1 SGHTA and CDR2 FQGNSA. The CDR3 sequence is CASSLILTRQGNNEQFF. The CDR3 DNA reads TGTGCCAGCAGCTTAATACTCACGAGACAGGGGAACAATGAGCAGTTCTTC.